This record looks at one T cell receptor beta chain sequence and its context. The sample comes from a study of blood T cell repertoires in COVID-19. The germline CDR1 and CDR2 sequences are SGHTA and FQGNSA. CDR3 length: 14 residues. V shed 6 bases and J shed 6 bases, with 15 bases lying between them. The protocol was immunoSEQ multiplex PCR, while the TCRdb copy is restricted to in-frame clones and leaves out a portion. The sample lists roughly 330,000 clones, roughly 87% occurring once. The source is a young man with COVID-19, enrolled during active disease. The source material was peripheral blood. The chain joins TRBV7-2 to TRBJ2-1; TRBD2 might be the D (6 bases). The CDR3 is CASRDYRLGNEQFF. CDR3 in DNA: TGTGCCAGCAGGGACTACAGGTTGGGCAATGAGCAGTTCTTC.